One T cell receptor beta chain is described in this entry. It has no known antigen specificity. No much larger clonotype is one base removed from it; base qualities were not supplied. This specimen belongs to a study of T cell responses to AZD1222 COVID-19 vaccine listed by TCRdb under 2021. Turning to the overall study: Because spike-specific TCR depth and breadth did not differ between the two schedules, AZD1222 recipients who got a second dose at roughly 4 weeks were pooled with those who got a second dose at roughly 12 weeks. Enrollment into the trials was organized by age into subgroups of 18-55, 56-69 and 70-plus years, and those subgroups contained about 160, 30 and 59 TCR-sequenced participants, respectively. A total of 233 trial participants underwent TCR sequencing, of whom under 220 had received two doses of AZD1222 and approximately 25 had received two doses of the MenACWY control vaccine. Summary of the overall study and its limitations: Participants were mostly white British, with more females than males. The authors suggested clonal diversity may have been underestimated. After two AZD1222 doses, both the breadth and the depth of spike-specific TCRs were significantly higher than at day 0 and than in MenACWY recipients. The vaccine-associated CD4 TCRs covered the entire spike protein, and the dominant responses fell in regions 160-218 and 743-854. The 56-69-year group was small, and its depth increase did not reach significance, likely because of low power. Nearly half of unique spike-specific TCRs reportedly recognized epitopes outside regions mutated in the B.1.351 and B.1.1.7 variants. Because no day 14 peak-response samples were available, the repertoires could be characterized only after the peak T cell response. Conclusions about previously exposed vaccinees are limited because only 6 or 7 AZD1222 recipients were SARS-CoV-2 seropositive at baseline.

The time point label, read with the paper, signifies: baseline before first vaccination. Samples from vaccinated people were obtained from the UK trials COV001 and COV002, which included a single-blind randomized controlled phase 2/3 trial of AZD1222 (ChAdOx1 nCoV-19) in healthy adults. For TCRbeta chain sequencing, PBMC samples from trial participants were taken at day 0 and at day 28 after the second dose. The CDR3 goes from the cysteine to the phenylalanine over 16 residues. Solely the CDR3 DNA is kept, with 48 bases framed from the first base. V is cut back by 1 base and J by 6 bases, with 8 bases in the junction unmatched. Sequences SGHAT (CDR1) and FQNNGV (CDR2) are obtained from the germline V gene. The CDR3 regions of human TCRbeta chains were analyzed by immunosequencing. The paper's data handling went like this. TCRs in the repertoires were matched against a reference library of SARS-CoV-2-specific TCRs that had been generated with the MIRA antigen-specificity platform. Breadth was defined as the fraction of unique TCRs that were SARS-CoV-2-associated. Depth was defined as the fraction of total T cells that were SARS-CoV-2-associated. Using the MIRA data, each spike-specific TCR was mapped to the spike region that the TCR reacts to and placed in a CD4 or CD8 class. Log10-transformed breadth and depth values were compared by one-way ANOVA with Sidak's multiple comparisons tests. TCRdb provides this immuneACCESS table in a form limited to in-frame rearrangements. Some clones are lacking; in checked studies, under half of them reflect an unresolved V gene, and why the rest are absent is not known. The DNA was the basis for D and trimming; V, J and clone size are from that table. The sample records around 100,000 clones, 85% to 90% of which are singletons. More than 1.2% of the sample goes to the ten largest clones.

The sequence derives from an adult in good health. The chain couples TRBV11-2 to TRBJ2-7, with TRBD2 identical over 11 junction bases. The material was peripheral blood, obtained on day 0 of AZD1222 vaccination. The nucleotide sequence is TGTGCCAGCAGCTTAGTCTCGGGTCTAGCGGGAGGCGAGCAGTACTTC. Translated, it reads CASSLVSGLAGGEQYF.